A selection of T cell receptor beta chains follows, all from one sample in a study of T cell responses to AZD1222 COVID-19 vaccine. The repertoire was sequenced with immunoSEQ multiplex PCR; TCRdb's copy has only in-frame clones and lacks some. The sample consists of roughly 180,000 clones, 92% of them appearing once. The source material was peripheral blood, sampled 28 days after the second AZD1222 dose. These receptors originate from an adult who received the AZD1222 COVID-19 vaccine. CDR3s include the opening cysteine and the closing phenylalanine or tryptophan. D genes are given only for firm matches. For some rows the clone size is stated as once, few or many, or as a class when expanded; others skip it.

TRBV4-3,.,TRBJ2-7,.,TGCGCCAGCAGTCTATTGACCGGGACCCACTACGAGCAGTACTTC,CASSLLTGTHYEQYF
TRBV7-9,.,TRBJ2-1,.,TGTGCCAGCAGCCCCCGCACGGGCCGGACGGGTGAGCAGTTCTTC,CASSPRTGRTGEQFF
TRBV4-3,few,TRBJ2-1,.,TGCGCCAGCAGCCAAGTACTCCAGGGGAGTTACAATGAGCAGTTCTTC,CASSQVLQGSYNEQFF
TRBV5-8,.,TRBJ1-6,.,TGTGCCAGCAGCTTGGGGTCACCCCTCCACTTT,CASSLGSPLHF
TRBV11-2,.,TRBJ2-3,TRBD2,TGTGCCAGCAGCTTAGGGGGACTAGTGGGCACAGATACGCAGTATTTT,CASSLGGLVGTDTQYF
TRBV19,.,TRBJ2-2,.,TGTGCCAGTAGTATTTGGGGGCTCGGAGCCGGGGAGCTGTTTTTT,CASSIWGLGAGELFF
TRBV6-2/TRBV6-3,.,TRBJ2-7,.,TGTGCCAGCAGTTACCCCTTCGAGCAGTACTTC,CASSYPFEQYF
TRBV13,.,TRBJ1-3,.,TGTGCCAGCAGCACCCCGCGTGCTGGAAACACCATATATTTT,CASSTPRAGNTIYF
TRBV5-6,.,TRBJ1-1,.,TGTGCCAGCAGCTCACTAGGGAGCACTGAAGCTTTCTTT,CASSSLGSTEAFF
TRBV19,once,TRBJ2-5,TRBD1,TGTGCCAGTAGTATAGGGACAGGGGTTAGAGAGACCCAGTACTTC,CASSIGTGVRETQYF
TRBV5-4,.,TRBJ2-5,.,TGTGCCAGCAGCTCTCAGACCCATCCCAATCAAGAGACCCAGTACTTC,CASSSQTHPNQETQYF
TRBV6-5,.,TRBJ2-5,.,TGTGCCAGCAGTCACTCAGACTATTTTGAGACCCAGTACTTC,CASSHSDYFETQYF
TRBV2,.,TRBJ1-1,.,TGTGCCAGCAGCCTCGGGGGTCTTAAGACTGAAGCTTTCTTT,CASSLGGLKTEAFF
TRBV7-2,.,TRBJ2-5,.,TGTGCCAGCAGCTTAGGACCGACTGGCTCGGAGACCCAGTACTTC,CASSLGPTGSETQYF
TRBV9,.,TRBJ2-3,TRBD2,TGTGCCAGCAGCGTAGCGGGGGGGGCAGCAGATACGCAGTATTTT,CASSVAGGAADTQYF
TRBV15,.,TRBJ1-4,TRBD1,TGTGCCACCAGCAGGGACAGGGGGGAAAAACTGTTTTTT,CATSRDRGEKLFF
TRBV10-3,.,TRBJ2-3,TRBD1,TGTGCCATCAGTGACCTAGGACAGGGACGCACAGATACGCAGTATTTT,CAISDLGQGRTDTQYF
TRBV5-4,.,TRBJ2-1,TRBD2,TGTGCCAGCTCATCAAATCTAGCGGAGGAAGTGTTCTTC,CASSSNLAEEVFF
TRBV28,.,TRBJ2-2,.,TGTGCCAGCAACCCCCCCAGTATCACCGGGGAGCTGTTTTTT,CASNPPSITGELFF
TRBV25-1,.,TRBJ2-7,TRBD1,TGTGCCAGCTCCCAACCTCCAGGACAGGGGGCCGACGAGCAGTACTTC,CASSQPPGQGADEQYF
TRBV27,.,TRBJ1-2,.,TGTGCCAGCAAGCCACAGTTCCCAAGGGGTGACGTCGGGTTCTATGGCTACACCTTC,CASKPQFPRGDVGFYGYTF
TRBV3-1/TRBV3-2,.,TRBJ1-5,.,TGTGCCAGCAGCCTCACGACAGGAAATCAGCCCCAGCATTTT,CASSLTTGNQPQHF
TRBV19,.,TRBJ2-2,TRBD2,TGTGCCAGTAGGGTGGGACTAGCGAGGAGAAGGTACACCGGGGAGCTGTTTTTT,CASRVGLARRRYTGELFF
TRBV30,.,TRBJ1-6,TRBD1,TGTGCCTGGGCGACAGGGAACAATTCACCCCTCCACTTT,CAWATGNNSPLHF
TRBV5-1,.,TRBJ1-5,.,TGCGCCAGCAGCCGGGACGGCTATAGCAATCAGCCCCAGCATTTT,CASSRDGYSNQPQHF
TRBV2,.,TRBJ2-5,.,TGTGCCAGCTCCCCCTTTTTGCACGTAGAGACCCAGTACTTC,CASSPFLHVETQYF
TRBV27,.,TRBJ1-2,TRBD1,TGTGCCAGCAGCTGGGAGACAGGGGGAGGCTACACCTTC,CASSWETGGGYTF
TRBV3-1/TRBV3-2,.,TRBJ2-3,.,TGTGCCAGCAGCCCCACCGGCGAGACGAGCACAGATACGCAGTATTTT,CASSPTGETSTDTQYF
TRBV19,.,TRBJ2-3,.,TGTGCCAGTAGTGCCTCGTCAGTATCCACGCAGTATTTT,CASSASSVSTQYF
TRBV11-3,.,TRBJ1-6,.,TGTGCCAGCAGCGCCCGCAGTGTTAATTCACCCCTCCACTTT,CASSARSVNSPLHF
TRBV19,.,TRBJ1-1,.,TGTGCCAGTAGTATACAGGGAGGGTTTAACACTGAAGCTTTCTTT,CASSIQGGFNTEAFF
TRBV27,.,TRBJ1-4,.,TGTGCCAGCAGTTTCCTAACTAATGAAAAACTGTTTTTT,CASSFLTNEKLFF
TRBV11-2,.,TRBJ2-2,.,TGTGCCAGCAGCTTATGGGGGGCGGGCAACACCGGGGAGCTGTTTTTT,CASSLWGAGNTGELFF
TRBV27,once,TRBJ2-7,.,TGTGCCAGCAGTTTATCCCCGGTGGGGTACGAGCAGTACTTC,CASSLSPVGYEQYF
TRBV27,.,TRBJ2-1,.,TGTGCCAGCACTCCTTCGGCAGGCAATAGTTATGAGCAGTTCTTC,CASTPSAGNSYEQFF
TRBV7-6,.,TRBJ2-1,TRBD2,TGTGCCAGCAGCTTAGAGACTAGCTCTGAGCAGTTCTTC,CASSLETSSEQFF
TRBV7-3,.,TRBJ1-3,.,TGTGCCAGCAGCTTAAGCCCGGGGGGCTCTGGAAACACCATATATTTT,CASSLSPGGSGNTIYF
TRBV28,.,TRBJ1-4,.,TGTGCCAGCAGTCCGCGGGGGGCAGCAACTAATGAAAAACTGTTTTTT,CASSPRGAATNEKLFF
TRBV19,.,TRBJ1-6,TRBD1,TGTGCCAGTAAAATAACAGGGGGGAATTCACCCCTCCACTTT,CASKITGGNSPLHF
TRBV5-4,.,TRBJ1-5,TRBD1,TGTGCCAGCAGCTTGGCGGAACAGGGGGGTCAGCCCCAGCATTTT,CASSLAEQGGQPQHF
TRBV6-5,.,TRBJ1-1,.,TGTGCCACGGGGTTGGGAGGGCCACCCTCTGAAGCTTTCTTT,CATGLGGPPSEAFF
TRBV27,.,TRBJ1-4,.,TGTGCCAGCAAAATAAGGACGGATGAAAAACTGTTTTTT,CASKIRTDEKLFF
TRBV6-5,.,TRBJ1-6,.,TGTGCCAGCAGTTACGCCCGGACACAGGGTTCACCCCTCCACTTT,CASSYARTQGSPLHF
TRBV5-1,.,TRBJ2-1,.,TGCGCCAGCAGCTTGCAGGGGCTCTATGAGCAGTTCTTC,CASSLQGLYEQFF
TRBV6-5,.,TRBJ2-5,.,TGTGCCAGCAGTTACGGCGGGGTCGGAGAGACCCAGTACTTC,CASSYGGVGETQYF
TRBV3-1/TRBV3-2,.,TRBJ2-3,TRBD2,TGTGCCAGCAGTCTTAGCGGGGACCCAGATACGCAGTATTTT,CASSLSGDPDTQYF
TRBV19,.,TRBJ2-7,TRBD2,TGTGCCAGTAGTTGGGCTAGCGGGAGTTACGAGCAGTACTTC,CASSWASGSYEQYF
TRBV3-1/TRBV3-2,.,TRBJ1-4,.,TGTGCCAGCAGCCAAGATTTCGCTGCAACTAATGAAAAACTGTTTTTT,CASSQDFAATNEKLFF
TRBV28,.,TRBJ1-3,TRBD1,TGTGCCACCTCACCAGGGGGACAGGGGTCGAGCTCTGGAAACACCATATATTTT,CATSPGGQGSSSGNTIYF
TRBV9,.,TRBJ2-7,TRBD2,TGTGCCAGCAGCCCCCCGGGACTAGCGCGTCGGGAGCAGTACTTC,CASSPPGLARREQYF
TRBV6-2/TRBV6-3,.,TRBJ2-7,.,TGTGCCAGCAGCCATATCTCCTACGAGCAGTACTTC,CASSHISYEQYF
TRBV13,.,TRBJ1-6,.,TGTGCCAGCAGCCCCCAAGGGCCGGGCTCCTATAATTCACCCCTCCACTTT,CASSPQGPGSYNSPLHF
TRBV23-1,.,TRBJ2-1,TRBD1,TGCGCCAGCAGTCAACTCTCCGGGACAGGGATTGGGGCCTACAATGAGCAGTTCTTC,CASSQLSGTGIGAYNEQFF
TRBV29-1,.,TRBJ1-2,TRBD1,TGCAGCGTTGAAGAGGGACAGGTCTATGGCTACACCTTC,CSVEEGQVYGYTF